Listed here are 18 T cell receptor beta chains from one sample, sequenced in a study of blood T cell repertoires in COVID-19. Some clones are missing from TCRdb's copy, which holds only in-frame ones; the method was immunoSEQ multiplex PCR. The sample gives about 260,000 clones, 88% of which show up once; about 0.7% is in the top ten. The sample was peripheral blood. These receptor sequences come from a human donor in a cohort sampled during active COVID-19.

The rearrangement links TRBV2 to TRBJ1-2, with D possibly TRBD1 on 6 matching bases. The CDR3 runs 16 residues. Trimming shortened V by 4 bases and J by 4 bases, and 19 bases separated the two germline ends. Looked up from germline, CDR1 is SNHLY and CDR2 is FYNNEI. As DNA, the CDR3 is TGTGCCAGCAGTGGTTCGCGCCTACAGACAGGCTATGGCTACACCTTC. As protein: CASSGSRLQTGYGYTF. Combining the CDR3 with reference TRBV2 and TRBJ1-2 gives the whole variable domain EPEVTQTPSHQVTQMGQEVILRCVPISNHLYFYWYRQILGQKVEFLVSFYNNEISEKSEIFDDQFSVERPDGSNFTLKIRSTKLEDSAMYFCASSGSRLQTGYGYTFGSGTRLTVV.

The V and J genes are TRBV7-8 and TRBJ2-7; TRBD1 agrees at 9 bases. J lost 0 bases, V lost 4 bases, and 7 bases had no gene match. The CDR3 is 16 residues long. The V gene's germline CDR1 is SGHVS and CDR2 FQNEAQ. CDR3 sequence: CASSSESGQGSYEQYF. CDR3 nucleotide sequence: TGTGCCAGCAGCTCAGAGTCGGGACAGGGCTCCTACGAGCAGTACTTC.

The chain combines TRBV5-8 with TRBJ1-6; no clear D. The CDR3 is made up of 15 amino acids. Looked up from germline, CDR1 is SGHTS and CDR2 is YDEGEE. Trimming stripped 1 base from V and 7 bases from J, with 12 bases between. DNA for the CDR3: TGTGCCAGCAGCTTGACGAAGGAGATGAATTCACCCCTCCACTTT. This translates into CASSLTKEMNSPLHF.

V is TRBV3-1 (or the pseudogene TRBV3-2) and J is TRBJ2-2, with D possibly being TRBD2 (6 bases). The CDR3 is 16 residues long. Per germline, CDR1 LGHDT and CDR2 YNNKEL (reference sequence). The germline V and J ends were trimmed by 4 bases and 6 bases, with 18 bases remaining between them. The CDR3 reads CASSRWDSPAPGELFF. DNA for the CDR3: TGTGCCAGCAGCCGCTGGGACTCCCCCGCTCCCGGGGAGCTGTTTTTT.

The J gene is TRBJ1-3, the V gene TRBV6-5, with no clear D. CDR3 length: 14 residues. V was pared by 5 bases and J by 3 bases, with 11 bases between. Germline loops: CDR1 MNHEY, CDR2 SVGAGI. Written as DNA, the CDR3 is TGTGCCAGCAGTCCCGACATCTTTGGAAACACCATATATTTT. This gives the protein CASSPDIFGNTIYF.

This clone appeared a single time. The V call is TRBV6-4, the J call TRBJ1-2; D perhaps matches TRBD1 (5 bases). Germline loops: CDR1 MRHNA, CDR2 SNTAGT. The ends were cut back, 4 bases at V and 6 bases at J, with 24 bases in the middle. This CDR3 contains 17 residues. In DNA form, the CDR3 reads TGTGCCAGCAGTGCCGTTGGGACGGGCCCCGGGAGAGATGGCTACACCTTC. It is translated as CASSAVGTGPGRDGYTF.

This clone was counted a few times. The gene calls are TRBV28 and TRBJ2-3; 7 nucleotides match TRBD1. V trimming: 4 bases; J trimming: 5 bases; junction bases outside the gene matches: 15. Per germline, CDR1 MDHEN and CDR2 SYDVKM. The CDR3 runs to 17 residues. This CDR3 reads CASSYTLRQGEKDTQYF. In DNA form, the CDR3 reads TGTGCCAGCAGTTACACGCTGAGACAGGGAGAAAAAGATACGCAGTATTTT.

J is TRBJ1-1 and V is TRBV19; 8 bases line up with TRBD1. Germline-derived CDR1 and CDR2 are LNHDA and SQIVND (reference sequence). V lost 5 bases, J lost 4 bases, and 3 bases stayed unmatched. This CDR3 region has 13 residues. The chain's CDR3 is CASSLTGGTEAFF. DNA of the CDR3: TGTGCCAGTAGTTTAACAGGGGGCACTGAAGCTTTCTTT.

The J gene is TRBJ2-7, the V gene TRBV15, with TRBD2 matching 7 bases. V lost 1 base, J lost 6 bases, and 9 bases stayed unmatched. This CDR3 comprises 15 residues. The germline V gene has CDR1 LNHNV and CDR2 YYDKDF (reference sequence). CDR3 sequence reads: CATSRGAATGGEQYF. CDR3 DNA sequence: TGTGCCACCAGCAGAGGCGCAGCTACGGGAGGCGAGCAGTACTTC.

J is TRBJ2-7 and V is TRBV6-6, with D possibly being TRBD1 (5 bases). Deletions cut 2 bases from V and 3 bases from J, with 14 bases between. CDR1 is MNHNY and CDR2 is SVGAGI in the germline V gene (reference sequence). This CDR3 is 15 amino acids long. DNA of the CDR3: TGTGCCAGCAGTTACCGGACACACAGTATCTACGAGCAGTACTTC. Translation: CASSYRTHSIYEQYF.

The gene calls are TRBV27 and TRBJ1-2, with D perhaps TRBD1 (6 bases). Trimming removed 5 bases from V and 2 bases from J, with 12 bases in between. This CDR3 is 14 amino acids long. The germline V gene encodes CDR1 MNHEY and CDR2 SMNVEV (reference sequence). Here the CDR3 DNA reads TGTGCCAGCAGTCCCCTAGGGGGAAACTATGGCTACACCTTC. This codes for CASSPLGGNYGYTF.

This chain joins TRBV10-3 and TRBJ1-2; D might be TRBD1 (5 bases). The CDR3 is made up of 14 amino acids. V was cut by 1 base and J by 2 bases, with 8 bases left in between. In germline, CDR1 is ENHRY, CDR2 SYGVKD. DNA of the CDR3: TGTGCCATCAGTGAGTGGCAGGGAAACTATGGCTACACCTTC. It is translated as CAISEWQGNYGYTF.

The chain has TRBV7-9 and TRBJ2-7, with 7 bases fitting TRBD2. This CDR3 is 14 amino acids long. The germline V gene encodes CDR1 SEHNR and CDR2 FQNEAQ (reference sequence). With V trimmed by 1 base and J by 5 bases, 5 bases remained unmatched. The CDR3 protein is CASSLVYAGDEQYF. For the CDR3, the DNA is TGTGCCAGCAGCTTAGTCTACGCGGGGGACGAGCAGTACTTC.

The rearrangement links TRBV19 to TRBJ2-1; D is unresolved. CDR1 LNHDA and CDR2 SQIVND come from the germline V gene (reference sequence). The ends were cut back, 0 bases at V and 3 bases at J, with 6 bases in the middle. The CDR3 has 14 amino acids. The CDR3 reads CASSIETLYNEQFF. Written as DNA, the CDR3 is TGTGCCAGTAGTATAGAGACACTCTACAATGAGCAGTTCTTC.

The chain employs TRBV4-3 and TRBJ2-1, with 13 bases that match TRBD2. The CDR3 runs to 16 residues. V trimming: 3 bases; J trimming: 5 bases; junction bases outside the gene matches: 4. Germline V gives CDR1 LGHNA, CDR2 YSLEER. The chain's CDR3 is CASSQGTSGAHNEQFF. The CDR3 region has the DNA TGCGCCAGCAGCCAGGGGACTAGCGGGGCCCACAATGAGCAGTTCTTC.

The chain joins TRBV6-2 or TRBV6-3 to TRBJ2-7; perhaps TRBD1 as D (6 bases). Trimming removed 6 bases from V and 2 bases from J, with 17 bases in between. The CDR3 is 15 amino acids. Germline-derived CDR1 and CDR2 are MNHEY and SVGEGT. CDR3 coding DNA: TGTGCCAGCAGCCCCCCGTCTCACAGGGCCTACGAGCAGTACTTC. It translates to CASSPPSHRAYEQYF.

This chain uses TRBV5-1 with TRBJ2-5; a possible D gene is TRBD2 (6 bases). The CDR3 is 13 residues long. Looked up from germline, CDR1 is SGHRS and CDR2 is YFSETQ. Trimming left V 0 bases short and J 7 bases short, with 10 bases between. CDR3 region: CASSLGQGGTQYF. In DNA form, the CDR3 reads TGCGCCAGCAGCTTGGGGCAGGGAGGGACCCAGTACTTC.

V gene TRBV19 combines with J gene TRBJ2-7; 10 bases agree with TRBD1. The CDR3 has 15 amino acids. The germline CDR1 and CDR2 sequences are LNHDA and SQIVND (reference sequence). V lost 4 bases and J lost 3; bases outside the gene matches: 6. CDR3 region: CASSTPGTGVYEQYF. Here the CDR3 DNA reads TGTGCCAGTAGTACCCCCGGGACAGGGGTCTACGAGCAGTACTTC.